The 4 T cell receptor beta chains listed next were all sequenced from one sample in a study of blood T cell repertoires in COVID-19. Using immunoSEQ multiplex PCR, the repertoire was profiled, and TCRdb retains in-frame clones only, with some absent. The sample has roughly 200,000 clones, 70% to 80% seen once; the top ten hold about 6.5%. The material sequenced was peripheral blood. These receptors were taken from a woman between 40 and 55 years old with COVID-19, enrolled during active disease.

The rearrangement uses TRBV5-4 and TRBJ2-1; 10 nucleotides match TRBD1. V gave up 6 bases and J gave up 7 bases; unmatched junction bases: 7. The CDR3 consists of 14 residues. Per the germline V gene, CDR1 is SGHNT and CDR2 is YYREEE (reference sequence). In DNA form, the CDR3 reads TGTGCCAGCATCGACAGGGGGCGATCTAATGAGCAGTTCTTC. Translating gives CASIDRGRSNEQFF.

The chain is built from TRBV5-5 and TRBJ2-2; possibly TRBD2 for D (6 bases). V gave up 2 bases and J gave up 2 bases, with 13 bases separating them. This CDR3 is built from 16 residues. Germline values: CDR1 SGHKS, CDR2 YYEKEE (reference sequence). The CDR3 DNA follows: TGTGCCAGCAGCTTAGGGGCCGGGGGTAACACCGGGGAGCTGTTTTTT. It codes for CASSLGAGGNTGELFF.

The gene calls are TRBV19 and TRBJ1-1; 7 bases are shared with TRBD1. There are 13 residues in the CDR3. Germline CDR1 reads LNHDA; CDR2 reads SQIVND (reference sequence). Losses at the gene ends were 6 bases for V and 3 bases for J; bases not matched to a gene: 4. CDR3 DNA: TGTGCCAGTAGCAGACAGGGCGACACTGAAGCTTTCTTT. As protein: CASSRQGDTEAFF.

The J gene is TRBJ2-2, the V gene TRBV3-1 (or the pseudogene TRBV3-2), with 10 positions matching TRBD2. The CDR3 consists of 17 residues. CDR1 and CDR2 (germline): LGHDT, YNNKEL (reference sequence). V trimming: 1 base; J trimming: 4 bases; junction bases outside the gene matches: 6. For the CDR3, the DNA is TGTGCCAGCAGCCAAGGAGGACTAGCGGAGAGCACCGGGGAGCTGTTTTTT. Translated: CASSQGGLAESTGELFF.